This T cell receptor beta chain was obtained from a study of CD8 T cells in Susac syndrome. The study, taken as a whole, reports: Clonal expansion was present among Susac CD8+ cells. This expansion reached its peak in TEMRA cells and in active patients.

RNA, at roughly 0.5 to 1 ug, was reverse transcribed with random hexamers. A single record per CDR3 protein comes from TCRdb applying MiXCR to the immunoSEQ multiplex PCR reads. Among some 140,000 distinct CDR3 sequences, 85% to 95% were seen once, and the ten largest hold under 0.2%. Concerning this clonotype: Antigen specificity is unknown.

The CDR3 runs 13 residues. With V trimmed by 4 bases and J by 5 bases, 6 bases remained unmatched. In germline, CDR1 is SGHNT, CDR2 YYREEE (reference sequence). Specimen: CD8+ T cells from PBMCs. The chain uses TRBV5-4 and TRBJ2-7, with 7 bases matching TRBD2. The sequence derives from a human donor with Susac syndrome. Here the CDR3 reads CASSPGRGDEQYF. The CDR3 DNA is TGTGCCAGCAGCCCAGGCCGGGGGGACGAGCAGTACTTC.